This TCR beta chain was observed in a study of T-cell reconstitution after alpha-beta-depleted transplantation in children. With 1 base clipped from V and 10 bases from J, the junction kept 16 bases outside the gene matches. The CDR3 sequence is 17 residues long. In germline, CDR1 is SGHVS, CDR2 FNYEAQ. Preparation of the TCRbeta library used unique molecular identifiers. TCRdb analysed the PCR reads with MiXCR anew, one entry per CDR3 protein. The sample carries more than 400,000 distinct CDR3 sequences, roughly an eighth recorded once. This clonotype has just a few counts. The target antigen is unknown. General study results and limits: After one year, T-cell counts and TCRbeta diversity mostly came from new T cells. For some patients, TCRbeta diversity was high at day 60 because of recipient T cells and thymic progenitors that survived. Where alpha-beta T cells came from about two months after transplant was reportedly several hundred expanded graft clones.

The source material was PBMCs, mostly from graft donor cells, sampled 180 days after TCRalphabeta/CD19-depleted stem cell transplant. This clonotype originated in a female patient between 2 and 10 years old who had a stem cell transplant for aplastic anemia, so the T cells may come from the graft donor. This sequence joins TRBV7-6 and TRBJ2-1, with 7 nucleotides matching TRBD2. The DNA for the CDR3 is TGTGCCAGCAGCTTAGTACGTGCGGCGTCTAGCGGAGAGGAGCAGTTCTTC. As protein: CASSLVRAASSGEEQFF.